Listed below are T cell receptor beta chains from one sample, sequenced in a study of breast tumors, draining lymph nodes, adjacent tissues. TCRdb reprocessed the multiplex PCR reads via MiXCR and lists one record per CDR3 protein. Counted here are around 120,000 distinct CDR3 sequences, 20% occurring once; the ten biggest clones make up 3.5% to 4.5%. Input material: axillary lymph node tissue. These receptors all stem from a female donor with breast cancer. Some clones in this sample may be carry-over from other donors' samples. CDR3s include the opening cysteine and the closing phenylalanine or tryptophan. D genes are given only for firm matches. The listing skips clone size in some rows; elsewhere it reads once, few, many or a size class.

d_call: -; j_call: TRBJ1-2; v_call: TRBV5-5; clone_size: many; cdr3_nt: TGTGCCAGCAGCTTTATTGGGGCGGGGGGCTACACCTTC; cdr3_aa: CASSFIGAGGYTF
d_call: -; j_call: TRBJ2-6; v_call: TRBV11-1; clone_size: many; cdr3_nt: TGTGCCAGCAGCTTAGCGCTGGGGGCTGGGGCCAACGTCCTGACTTTC; cdr3_aa: CASSLALGAGANVLTF
d_call: -; j_call: TRBJ2-7; v_call: TRBV6-1; clone_size: many; cdr3_nt: TGTGCCAGCAGTGAAGCCGACAGCTCCTACGAGCAGTACTTC; cdr3_aa: CASSEADSSYEQYF
d_call: -; j_call: TRBJ1-4; v_call: TRBV6-5; clone_size: -; cdr3_nt: TGTGCCAGCAGTTACTCGCGCGGGGGGGGGGAAAAACTGTTTTTT; cdr3_aa: CASSYSRGGGEKLFF
d_call: TRBD1; j_call: TRBJ2-5; v_call: TRBV19; clone_size: many; cdr3_nt: TGTGCCAGTAGTAACCGGGACAGGGGGCGGGAGACCCAGTACTTC; cdr3_aa: CASSNRDRGRETQYF
d_call: -; j_call: TRBJ2-3; v_call: TRBV7-9; clone_size: many; cdr3_nt: TGTGCCAGCAGCCTCCCGACCGGCAGGGAGGGCACAGATACGCAGTATTTT; cdr3_aa: CASSLPTGREGTDTQYF
d_call: -; j_call: TRBJ2-2; v_call: TRBV20-1; clone_size: many; cdr3_nt: TGCAGTGCTAGAGTGGGGGGGGCCGGCGGGGAGCTGTTTTTT; cdr3_aa: CSARVGGAGGELFF
d_call: TRBD1; j_call: TRBJ2-7; v_call: TRBV3-1; clone_size: many; cdr3_nt: TGTGCCAGCGCAACCTACAGGGGATCGGGGGAGCAGTACTTC; cdr3_aa: CASATYRGSGEQYF
d_call: TRBD1; j_call: TRBJ2-1; v_call: TRBV24-1; clone_size: many; cdr3_nt: TGTGCCACCAGTGATTGGTCATTGACAGGGAACAATGAGCAGTTCTTC; cdr3_aa: CATSDWSLTGNNEQFF
d_call: -; j_call: TRBJ1-3; v_call: TRBV30; clone_size: many; cdr3_nt: TGTGCCTGGAGTGTGTTTACCTCTGGAAACACCATATATTTT; cdr3_aa: CAWSVFTSGNTIYF
d_call: -; j_call: TRBJ1-4; v_call: TRBV5-1; clone_size: many; cdr3_nt: TGCGCCAGCAGCTTGGAGGGTAATGAAAAACTGTTTTTT; cdr3_aa: CASSLEGNEKLFF
d_call: -; j_call: TRBJ1-3; v_call: TRBV27; clone_size: few; cdr3_nt: TGTGCCAGCGGAAGCTCTGGAAACACCATATATTTT; cdr3_aa: CASGSSGNTIYF
d_call: -; j_call: TRBJ2-7; v_call: TRBV6-6; clone_size: many; cdr3_nt: TGTGCCAGCAGTTACGGCAGGTCTCCATATTACGAGCAGTACTTC; cdr3_aa: CASSYGRSPYYEQYF
d_call: TRBD1; j_call: TRBJ2-3; v_call: TRBV6-6; clone_size: once; cdr3_nt: TGTGCCAGCAGTCCTACAGGGGCCAACACAGATACGCAGTATTTT; cdr3_aa: CASSPTGANTDTQYF
d_call: -; j_call: TRBJ1-3; v_call: TRBV10-3; clone_size: many; cdr3_nt: TGTGCCATCAGAACGGCAGAAAGGGGAAACACCATATATTTT; cdr3_aa: CAIRTAERGNTIYF
d_call: TRBD2; j_call: TRBJ2-3; v_call: TRBV5-1; clone_size: many; cdr3_nt: TGCGCCAGCAGCTCGGGAGGCATGGGGACTAGCGAGAACACAGATACGCGCTATTTT; cdr3_aa: CASSSGGMGTSENTDTRYF
d_call: -; j_call: TRBJ2-2; v_call: TRBV10-1; clone_size: many; cdr3_nt: TGCGCCAGCAGTGAGTCCTACTTTACGAACACCGGGGAGCTGTTTTTT; cdr3_aa: CASSESYFTNTGELFF
d_call: -; j_call: TRBJ1-2; v_call: TRBV7-9; clone_size: many; cdr3_nt: TGTGCCAGCAGGTTTGGGGACTATGGCTACACCTTC; cdr3_aa: CASRFGDYGYTF
d_call: -; j_call: TRBJ2-1; v_call: TRBV15; clone_size: medium-sized; cdr3_nt: TGTGCCACCAGCACTAACGACGGGGTTAATGAGCAGTTCTTC; cdr3_aa: CATSTNDGVNEQFF
d_call: -; j_call: TRBJ2-5; v_call: TRBV5-1; clone_size: few; cdr3_nt: TGCGCCAGCAGCCCTCAGAAGGGTGCTAAAGAGACCCAGTACTTC; cdr3_aa: CASSPQKGAKETQYF
d_call: TRBD2; j_call: TRBJ2-1; v_call: TRBV27; clone_size: many; cdr3_nt: TGTGCCAGCAGTTTCGCCCAGACTAGCGGGAGTATAAATGAGCAGTTCTTC; cdr3_aa: CASSFAQTSGSINEQFF
d_call: -; j_call: TRBJ2-7; v_call: TRBV7-2; clone_size: many; cdr3_nt: TGTGCCAGCAGCTTAGCCCTTTACGAGCAGTACTTC; cdr3_aa: CASSLALYEQYF
d_call: -; j_call: TRBJ2-7; v_call: TRBV20-1; clone_size: many; cdr3_nt: TGCAGTGCTCCTCAAAAAAGACAGGCTCGCGAGCAGTACTTC; cdr3_aa: CSAPQKRQAREQYF
d_call: TRBD2; j_call: TRBJ2-7; v_call: TRBV9; clone_size: many; cdr3_nt: TGTGCCAGCAGCTTAGGACTAGCGGGTCCCTCCTACGAGCAGTACTTC; cdr3_aa: CASSLGLAGPSYEQYF
d_call: -; j_call: TRBJ2-1; v_call: TRBV20-1; clone_size: many; cdr3_nt: TGCAGTGCTAGAGCCGTGGGAGAGGCGGGGAATGAGCAGTTCTTC; cdr3_aa: CSARAVGEAGNEQFF
d_call: TRBD2; j_call: TRBJ2-1; v_call: TRBV6-5; clone_size: many; cdr3_nt: TGTGCCAGCAGTTACAAACTAGCGGGAGGAGACAATGAGCAGTTCTTC; cdr3_aa: CASSYKLAGGDNEQFF
d_call: TRBD1; j_call: TRBJ2-2; v_call: TRBV7-3; clone_size: many; cdr3_nt: TGTGCCAGCAGCTTAACCTCTGGGACAGGGAACACCGGGGAGCTGTTTTTT; cdr3_aa: CASSLTSGTGNTGELFF
d_call: -; j_call: TRBJ1-6; v_call: TRBV9; clone_size: many; cdr3_nt: TGTGCCAGCAGCGTATCCAGCAGTGGGGGTTCACCCCTCCACTTT; cdr3_aa: CASSVSSSGGSPLHF
d_call: -; j_call: TRBJ1-2; v_call: TRBV7-9; clone_size: many; cdr3_nt: TGTGCCAGCAGCTTCGGCAGGAATGACTATGGCTACACCTTC; cdr3_aa: CASSFGRNDYGYTF